This TCR beta chain was profiled in a study of radiation and T cells in renal cell carcinoma. Across the whole study: Nephrectomy followed 15 Gy stereotactic body radiation by 4 weeks.

Whole-study results and caveats: In blood, top tumor clones expanded by 2 weeks, shrinking by 4. Pretreatment tumor biopsies were lacking, so baseline clonotypes are unknown.

Trimming shortened V by 7 bases and J by 5 bases, and 17 bases separated the two germline ends. The CDR3 loop spans 14 amino acids. Germline V gives CDR1 SNHLY, CDR2 FYNNEI. Assay: immunoSEQ multiplex PCR; the TCRdb copy retains only in-frame clones and omits some. The repertoire holds 100,000 to 150,000 clones, with more than 70% as singletons. In the case of this clone: What it recognizes is unknown.

Time point specified: blood 2 weeks post-SBRT. As to treatment: 15 Gy SBRT to primary tumor, nephrectomy 4 weeks later. Clear cell pathology was present in this patient's renal cell carcinoma. The source of this sequence is a woman in her 70s with renal cell carcinoma. The chain employs TRBV2 and TRBJ1-1; a weak D match, TRBD1 (5 bases). The sample was blood, taken from a patient whose treatment included radiotherapy and nephrectomy. The CDR3 coding sequence is TGTGCCAGCACCTCTCAGGAGGGACGGACTGAAGCTTTCTTT. This gives the protein CASTSQEGRTEAFF.